The sequence of this T cell receptor (beta chain) was determined in a study of T-cell reconstitution after alpha-beta-depleted transplantation in children. Study-wide findings and caveats: One year after transplant, T-cell counts and diversity came mostly from newly produced T cells.

This clonotype has ten or more counts. The antigen is unknown. As it was prepared, the TCRbeta library received unique molecular identifiers. Each CDR3 protein gets one entry after TCRdb re-called the PCR reads with MiXCR. Here the sample spans 200,000 to 250,000 distinct CDR3 sequences, 11% being singletons. Germline loops: CDR1 LGHDT, CDR2 YNNKEL (reference sequence). The CDR3 spans 15 residues. V was pared by 3 bases and J by 7 bases, with 9 bases of the junction left unmatched. This sequence joins TRBV3-1 and TRBJ1-2; 9 bases match TRBD1. The sequencing here drew on PBMCs, taken before TCRalphabeta/CD19-depleted stem cell transplant. The receptor was isolated from a child under two years old with acute myeloid leukemia, due to receive a stem cell transplant. The CDR3 DNA follows: TGTGCCAGCAGCCACCCGGGACAGGGAAAGGTTGGCTACACCTTC. Its protein product is CASSHPGQGKVGYTF.